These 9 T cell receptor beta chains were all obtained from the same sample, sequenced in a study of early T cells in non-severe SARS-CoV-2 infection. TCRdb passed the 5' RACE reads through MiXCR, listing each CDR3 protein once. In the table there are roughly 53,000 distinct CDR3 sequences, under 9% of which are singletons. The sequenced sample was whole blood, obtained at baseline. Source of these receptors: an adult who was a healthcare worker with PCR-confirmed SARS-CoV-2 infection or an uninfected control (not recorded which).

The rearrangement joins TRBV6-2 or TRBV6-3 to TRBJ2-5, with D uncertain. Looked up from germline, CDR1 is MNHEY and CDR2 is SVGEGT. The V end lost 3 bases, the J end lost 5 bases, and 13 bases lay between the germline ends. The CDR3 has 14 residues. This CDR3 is CASSYTAARETQYF. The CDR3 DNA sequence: TGTGCCAGCAGTTATACGGCGGCGAGGGAGACCCAGTACTTC.

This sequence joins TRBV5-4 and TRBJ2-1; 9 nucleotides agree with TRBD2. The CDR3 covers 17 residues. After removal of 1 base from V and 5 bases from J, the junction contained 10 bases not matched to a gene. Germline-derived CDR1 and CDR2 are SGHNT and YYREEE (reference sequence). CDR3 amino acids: CASSLSAGGGKDNEQFF. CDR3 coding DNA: TGTGCCAGCAGCTTGTCTGCGGGAGGGGGCAAGGACAATGAGCAGTTCTTC.

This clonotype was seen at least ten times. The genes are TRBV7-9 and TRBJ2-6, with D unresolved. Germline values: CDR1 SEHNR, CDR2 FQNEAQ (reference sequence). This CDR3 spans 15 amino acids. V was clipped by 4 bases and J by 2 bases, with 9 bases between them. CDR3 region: CASSSDWAGANVLTF. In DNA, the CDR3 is TGTGCCAGCAGCTCCGACTGGGCTGGGGCCAACGTCCTGACTTTC. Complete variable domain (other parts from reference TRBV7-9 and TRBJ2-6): DTGVSQNPRHKITKRGQNVTFRCDPISEHNRLYWYRQTLGQGPEFLTYFQNEAQLEKSRLLSDRFSAERPKGSFSTLEIQRTEQGDSAMYLCASSSDWAGANVLTFGAGSRLTVL.

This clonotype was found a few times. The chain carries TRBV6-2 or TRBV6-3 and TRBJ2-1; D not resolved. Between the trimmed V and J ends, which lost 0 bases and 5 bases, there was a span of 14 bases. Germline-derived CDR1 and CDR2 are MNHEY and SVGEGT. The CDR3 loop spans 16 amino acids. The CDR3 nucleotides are TGTGCCAGCAGTTACTCGATGGCTAGTTATGACAATGAGCAGTTCTTC. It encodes CASSYSMASYDNEQFF.

Written as DNA, the CDR3 is TGCGCCAGCAGCCCTCAAGACGTGCCGGATACGCAGTATTTT. Translation: CASSPQDVPDTQYF. This chain uses TRBV5-1 with TRBJ2-3, with D hard to call. V was pared by 4 bases and J by 6 bases, with 15 bases between. The CDR3 length is 14 residues. Germline V gene lookup returns CDR1 SGHRS and CDR2 YFSETQ.

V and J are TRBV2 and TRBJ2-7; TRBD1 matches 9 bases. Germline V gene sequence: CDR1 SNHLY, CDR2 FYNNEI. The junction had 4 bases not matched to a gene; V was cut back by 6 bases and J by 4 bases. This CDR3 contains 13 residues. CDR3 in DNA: TGTGCCAGCAGGGGACAGGGTGGGTACGAGCAGTACTTC. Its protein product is CASRGQGGYEQYF.

The CDR3 sequence: CASSLWMVNRGKEKLFF. The CDR3 bases are TGTGCCAGCAGCTTGTGGATGGTGAACAGGGGAAAGGAAAAACTGTTTTTT. The chain carries TRBV5-6 and TRBJ1-4; 7 bases match TRBD1. Germline values: CDR1 SGHDT, CDR2 YYEEEE. V lost 1 base and J lost 8; bases outside the gene matches: 14. This CDR3 is built from 17 residues. The complete variable domain, with remaining parts taken from reference TRBV5-6 and TRBJ1-4, reads DAGVTQSPTHLIKTRGQQVTLRCSPKSGHDTVSWYQQALGQGPQFIFQYYEEEERQRGNFPDRFSGHQFPNYSSELNVNALLLGDSALYLCASSLWMVNRGKEKLFFGSGTQLSVL.

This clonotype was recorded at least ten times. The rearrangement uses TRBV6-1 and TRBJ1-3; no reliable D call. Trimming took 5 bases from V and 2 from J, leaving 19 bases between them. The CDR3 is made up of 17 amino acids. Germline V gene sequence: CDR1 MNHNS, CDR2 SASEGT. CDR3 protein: CASSPLMRDLAGNTIYF. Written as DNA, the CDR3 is TGTGCCAGCAGTCCTCTGATGCGGGATTTGGCTGGAAACACCATATATTTT.

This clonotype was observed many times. In nucleotides, the CDR3 is TGCGCCAGCAGCCGATTCCCGACTAGCGGGAGCTCGTACGAGCAGTACTTC. Protein: CASSRFPTSGSSYEQYF. The chain combines TRBV5-1 with TRBJ2-7; 12 bases fit TRBD2. V trimming: 4 bases; J trimming: 4 bases; junction bases outside the gene matches: 12. CDR3 length: 17 amino acids. Germline CDR1 and CDR2: SGHRS and YFSETQ.